This T cell receptor (beta chain) was retrieved from a study of cytomegalovirus exposure and HLA in healthy donors (dated by TCRdb to about 2017). Regarding the research as a whole: The 666 repertoires of the first cohort and the roughly 120 validation repertoires were produced on the same platform, according to a later analysis. To predict cytomegalovirus infection status, the study brought together high-throughput TCR immunosequencing, statistical association of individual TCRs with disease status, and machine learning. A separate validation cohort of roughly 120 different subjects was used in addition to the 666-subject first cohort. The aim of the study was to test whether cataloging public T cell receptors could identify signatures of past pathogen exposure. The paper's findings and limits, for the study overall: A few of the identified cytomegalovirus-associated TCR beta chains were confirmed in vitro to be specific for cytomegalovirus antigens. A total of around 150 TCR beta chains were listed by the study as associated with cytomegalovirus. Most TCR sequences were observed very rarely across donors, whereas some public TCRs were present in many individuals. The authors suggested that the approach could potentially be generalized to other disease states and immunological phenotypes. All 120 or so repertoires were used to score co-occurrence in the validation cohort in a later analysis, because that analysis had no HLA typing for the cohort. Cytomegalovirus status was reported to be diagnosed by the classifier with high specificity and sensitivity in both the original and validation cohorts. In a later analysis, TCRs clustered in the first cohort were found to also tend to co-occur in the 120 or so validation repertoires, with 94% of cluster scores above 0.

Libraries were constructed by the immunoSEQ multiplex PCR assay. The paper's data handling went like this. A statistical classification framework was developed to diagnose cytomegalovirus status using the catalog of TCR beta chain sequences. Held by TCRdb, this immuneACCESS table contains in-frame sequences only and omits some clones. Under half of the omission traces to an unresolved V gene where checked; the cause of the rest is unknown. The V and J calls and clone size are taken from that table; D and trimming were inferred from the DNA. A total of around 56,000 clones appear in this sample, around 93% of them only once. The ten biggest clones cover around 1.7% of the sample. As to this clone: Its recognized antigen is unknown. Base qualities were left out, and no much larger clone turns up one base away.

Separate from the approximately 700-subject first cohort, the validation cohort of 95 to 150 subjects was the group to which the donors belonged. The CDR3, from cysteine to phenylalanine, totals 16 residues. Of all the DNA, just the CDR3 is kept, 48 bases in frame from base 1. The germline V gene supplies CDR1 MNHNS and CDR2 SASEGT. Trimming accounts for 4 bases at V and 3 bases at J, while the number of junction bases matched to no gene is 5. The chain joins TRBV6-1 to TRBJ1-6; TRBD1 agrees with 8 junctional bases. Sequenced material: PBMCs. The clonotype comes from a woman between 18 and 29 years old in good health and CMV-seropositive. CDR3 loop: CASSAVTGGYNSPLHF. In nucleotide form, the sequence is TGTGCCAGCAGTGCAGTTACAGGGGGCTATAATTCACCCCTCCACTTT.